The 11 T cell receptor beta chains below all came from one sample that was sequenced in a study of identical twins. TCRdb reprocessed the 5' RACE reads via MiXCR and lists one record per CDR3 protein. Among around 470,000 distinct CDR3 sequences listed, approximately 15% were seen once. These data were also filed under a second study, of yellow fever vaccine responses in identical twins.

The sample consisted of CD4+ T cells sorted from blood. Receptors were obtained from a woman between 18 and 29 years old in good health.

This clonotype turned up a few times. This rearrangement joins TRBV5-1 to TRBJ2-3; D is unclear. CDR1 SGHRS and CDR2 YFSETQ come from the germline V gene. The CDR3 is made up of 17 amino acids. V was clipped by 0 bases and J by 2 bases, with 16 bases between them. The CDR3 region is CASSLGGLSLLTDTQYF. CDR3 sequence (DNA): TGCGCCAGCAGCTTGGGGGGTTTGTCCTTACTCACAGATACGCAGTATTTT.

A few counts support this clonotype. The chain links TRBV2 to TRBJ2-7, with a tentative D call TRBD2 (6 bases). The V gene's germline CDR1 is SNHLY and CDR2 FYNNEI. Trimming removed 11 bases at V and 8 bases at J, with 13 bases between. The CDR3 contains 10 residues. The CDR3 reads CAFGGTQQYF. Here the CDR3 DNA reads TGTGCCTTCGGAGGGACTCAGCAGTACTTC.

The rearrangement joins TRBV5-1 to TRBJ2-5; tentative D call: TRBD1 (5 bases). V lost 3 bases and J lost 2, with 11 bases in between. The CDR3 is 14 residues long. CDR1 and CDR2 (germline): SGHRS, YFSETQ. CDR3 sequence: CASSYRQTQETQYF. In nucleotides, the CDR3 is TGCGCCAGCAGCTATAGACAGACACAAGAGACCCAGTACTTC.

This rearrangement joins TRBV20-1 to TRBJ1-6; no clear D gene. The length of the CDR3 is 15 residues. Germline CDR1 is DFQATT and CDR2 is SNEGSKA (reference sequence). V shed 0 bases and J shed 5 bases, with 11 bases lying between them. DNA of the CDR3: TGCAGTGCTAGAGACCGGACGGGAGATAATTCACCCCTCCACTTT. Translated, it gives CSARDRTGDNSPLHF.

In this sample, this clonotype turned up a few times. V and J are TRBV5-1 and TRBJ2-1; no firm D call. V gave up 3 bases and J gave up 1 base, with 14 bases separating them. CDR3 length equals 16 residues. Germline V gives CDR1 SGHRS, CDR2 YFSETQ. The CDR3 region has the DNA TGCGCCAGCAGCTGGGGTGGGCGGCGATCCTACAATGAGCAGTTCTTC. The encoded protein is CASSWGGRRSYNEQFF.

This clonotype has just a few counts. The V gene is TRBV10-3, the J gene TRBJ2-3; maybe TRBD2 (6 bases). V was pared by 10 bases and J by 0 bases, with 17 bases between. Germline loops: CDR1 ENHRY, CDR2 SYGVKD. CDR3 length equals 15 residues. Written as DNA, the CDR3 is TGTGCCACCTGTAGCGGAGACCTTAGCACAGATACGCAGTATTTT. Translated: CATCSGDLSTDTQYF.

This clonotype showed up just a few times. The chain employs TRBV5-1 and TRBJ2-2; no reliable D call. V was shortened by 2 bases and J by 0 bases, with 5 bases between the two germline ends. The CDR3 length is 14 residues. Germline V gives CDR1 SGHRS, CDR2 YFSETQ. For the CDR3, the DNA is TGCGCCAGCAGCTTTGGCACGAACACCGGGGAGCTGTTTTTT. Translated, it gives CASSFGTNTGELFF.

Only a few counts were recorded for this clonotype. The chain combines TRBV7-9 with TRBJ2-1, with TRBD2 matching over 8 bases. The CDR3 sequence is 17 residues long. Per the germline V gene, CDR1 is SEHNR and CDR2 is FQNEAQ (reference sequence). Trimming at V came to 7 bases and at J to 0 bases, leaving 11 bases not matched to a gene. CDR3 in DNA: TGTGCCAGCACCCAGACGGCGGGGGGTCTCTCCTACAATGAGCAGTTCTTC. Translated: CASTQTAGGLSYNEQFF.

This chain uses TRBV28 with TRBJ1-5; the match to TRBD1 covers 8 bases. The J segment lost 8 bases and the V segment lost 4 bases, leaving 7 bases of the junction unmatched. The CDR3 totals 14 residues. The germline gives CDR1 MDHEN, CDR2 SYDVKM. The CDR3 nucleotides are TGTGCCAGCAGTTCGTGGACAGGGAGTGAGCCCCAGCATTTT. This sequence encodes CASSSWTGSEPQHF.

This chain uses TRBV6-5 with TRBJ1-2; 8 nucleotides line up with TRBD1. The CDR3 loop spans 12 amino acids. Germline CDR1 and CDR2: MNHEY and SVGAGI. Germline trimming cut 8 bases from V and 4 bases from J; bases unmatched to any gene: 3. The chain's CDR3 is CASRDRFYGYTF. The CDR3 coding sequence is TGTGCCAGCCGGGACAGGTTCTATGGCTACACCTTC.

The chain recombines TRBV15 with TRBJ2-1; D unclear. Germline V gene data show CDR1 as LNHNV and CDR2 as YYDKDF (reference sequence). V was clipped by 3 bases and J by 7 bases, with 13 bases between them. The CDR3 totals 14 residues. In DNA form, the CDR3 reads TGTGCCACCAGCAGTCGGACGTACGGGAATGAGCAGTTCTTC. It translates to CATSSRTYGNEQFF.